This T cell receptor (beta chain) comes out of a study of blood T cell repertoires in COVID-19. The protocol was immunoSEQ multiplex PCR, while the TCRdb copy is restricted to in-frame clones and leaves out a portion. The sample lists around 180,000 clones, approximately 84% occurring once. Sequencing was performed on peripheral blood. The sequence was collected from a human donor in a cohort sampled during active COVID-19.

CDR3 residues: CASSRLAGGVYDEQFF. The CDR3 DNA follows: TGTGCCAGCAGTCGACTAGCGGGGGGGGTATACGATGAGCAGTTCTTC. The chain uses TRBV6-6 and TRBJ2-1; TRBD2 matches 14 bases. CDR3 length: 16 residues. Germline-derived CDR1 and CDR2 are MNHNY and SVGAGI (reference sequence). Trimming removed 5 bases from V and 8 bases from J; junction bases left unmatched: 8.